Presented here are 16 T cell receptor beta chains from one specimen sequenced in a study of cytomegalovirus exposure and HLA in healthy donors. Vbeta (60) and Jbeta (13) primers were used in the PCR. TCRdb's table, derived via immunoSEQ multiplex PCR, lists solely in-frame clones and lacks some. This sample carries approximately 210,000 clones, around 82% of them seen once, and the ten largest clones take around 1.9%. Material: PBMCs. These receptors all come from a man younger than 35 in good health and CMV-seronegative.

CDR3 nucleotide sequence: TGTGCCAGCAGCCAACCCCGGGCTAGCGGGAGAAACGAGCAGTACTTC. It encodes CASSQPRASGRNEQYF. The J gene is TRBJ2-7, the V gene TRBV5-6, with TRBD2 identical over 10 bases. V shed 4 bases, J shed 5 bases, and the junction held 12 bases outside the gene matches. Germline lookup yields CDR1 SGHDT and CDR2 YYEEEE. The CDR3 is 16 residues long.

This rearrangement joins TRBV7-8 to TRBJ2-1, with 11 bases aligning to TRBD2. Germline V gene sequence: CDR1 SGHVS, CDR2 FQNEAQ. The CDR3 extends over 16 amino acids. V lost 8 bases to trimming and J lost 8 bases; unmatched junction nucleotides: 14. The CDR3 sequence is CASGGTSGLNHHEQFF. The CDR3 DNA sequence: TGTGCCAGCGGCGGGACTAGCGGACTAAATCATCATGAGCAGTTCTTC.

V gene TRBV18 combines with J gene TRBJ2-7, with 8 bases lining up with TRBD2. Germline CDR1 and CDR2: KGHSH and LQKENI. The CDR3 length is 15 residues. With V trimmed by 5 bases and J by 3 bases, 9 bases remained unmatched. Written as DNA, the CDR3 is TGTGCCAGCTCAGGTACTAGCGGAGTATACTACGAGCAGTACTTC. Encoded protein: CASSGTSGVYYEQYF.

The chain uses TRBV10-3 and TRBJ1-2; 9 bases map to TRBD1. CDR1 and CDR2 (germline): ENHRY, SYGVKD. The CDR3 sequence is 14 residues long. The V segment lost 7 bases and the J segment 2 bases; nucleotides outside the gene matches: 5. The CDR3: CAINRDRDNYGYTF. Here the CDR3 DNA reads TGTGCCATCAACCGGGACAGGGACAACTATGGCTACACCTTC.

This sequence joins TRBV7-9 and TRBJ2-5; weak D call: TRBD1 (6 bases). Trimming took 3 bases from V and 2 from J, leaving 13 bases between them. Germline V gives CDR1 SEHNR, CDR2 FQNEAQ (reference sequence). The CDR3 extends over 15 amino acids. CDR3 sequence: CASSFKDSIQETQYF. The CDR3 bases are TGTGCCAGCAGCTTCAAGGACAGCATTCAAGAGACCCAGTACTTC.

Only a few counts were recorded for this clone. The rearrangement uses TRBV29-1 and TRBJ2-5; a weak D match, TRBD2 (6 bases). Germline assignment: CDR1 SQVTM and CDR2 ANQGSEA. The V end lost 3 bases, the J end lost 5 bases, and 19 bases lay between the germline ends. This CDR3 comprises 15 residues. In DNA, the CDR3 is TGCAGCGTTGATTACCGGGCCCGGGGGAGGGAGACCCAGTACTTC. It is translated as CSVDYRARGRETQYF.

This clone was recorded once. The chain carries TRBV18 and TRBJ2-1; a weak D match, TRBD2 (7 bases). The CDR3 contains 15 residues. Germline V gene sequence: CDR1 KGHSH, CDR2 LQKENI. Trimming pared 0 bases from V and 7 bases from J, leaving 13 bases between. The CDR3 loop reads CASSPPGGPRNEQFF. CDR3 bases: TGTGCCAGCTCACCACCGGGGGGGCCTAGGAATGAGCAGTTCTTC.

This clone was detected once. This chain connects TRBV6-1 to TRBJ1-5, with D hard to call. Germline V gene data show CDR1 as MNHNS and CDR2 as SASEGT. There are 13 residues in the CDR3. V was cut by 8 bases and J by 6 bases, with 14 bases left in between. CDR3 nucleotide sequence: TGTGCCAGCTTACTCGGGGTTGCTCAGCCCCAGCATTTT. Protein sequence: CASLLGVAQPQHF.

This clone was observed a few times. Sequence at one end of the junction differs from germline and may be a read error. This chain links TRBV7-9 with TRBJ2-5, with no clear D. This CDR3 has 15 residues. Germline lookup yields CDR1 SEHNR and CDR2 FQNEAQ (reference sequence). CDR3 coding DNA: TGTGCCAGCAGCTTTCAGGATAAACCGCAAGTGACCCAGTACTTC. Protein: CASSFQDKPQVTQYF.

The J gene is TRBJ1-4, the V gene TRBV2; 10 positions match TRBD1. V shed 5 bases and J 3 bases; nucleotides not matched to a gene: 6. Germline loops: CDR1 SNHLY, CDR2 FYNNEI. The length of the CDR3 is 16 residues. CDR3 in DNA: TGTGCCAGCAGTTTGACAGGGGGCATGGCTAATGAAAAACTGTTTTTT. Protein sequence: CASSLTGGMANEKLFF.

The CDR3 spells CASSSSGRSETQYF. DNA for the CDR3: TGTGCCAGCAGCTCTAGCGGGAGAAGTGAGACCCAGTACTTC. The chain has TRBV9 and TRBJ2-5; 10 nucleotides line up with TRBD2. The CDR3 runs to 14 residues. The junction had 5 bases not matched to a gene; V was cut back by 4 bases and J by 5 bases. The V gene's germline CDR1 is SGDLS and CDR2 YYNGEE.

The chain has TRBV5-4 and TRBJ2-2; TRBD2 aligns across 7 bases. Germline values: CDR1 SGHNT, CDR2 YYREEE (reference sequence). This CDR3 has 14 residues. Trimming took 2 bases from V and 6 from J; bases not matched to a gene: 4. The CDR3, as DNA: TGTGCCAGCAGCTTTGCGGGAGAATCCGGGGAGCTGTTTTTT. This sequence encodes CASSFAGESGELFF.

For this clone: This specimen includes other DNA sequences encoding the same CDR3. The rearrangement links TRBV5-4 to TRBJ2-7, with TRBD2 matching 10 bases. Germline values: CDR1 SGHNT, CDR2 YYREEE (reference sequence). The CDR3 contains 15 residues. V was clipped by 0 bases and J by 0 bases; unmatched bases: 0. The CDR3 DNA reads TGTGCCAGCAGCTTGGGGACTAGCGGCTCCTACGAGCAGTACTTC. Translation gives CASSLGTSGSYEQYF.

The genes are TRBV13 and TRBJ2-3; 7 bases agree with TRBD1. Germline lookup yields CDR1 PRHDT and CDR2 FYEKMQ (reference sequence). The CDR3 runs to 17 residues. The V segment lost 4 bases and the J segment 3 bases; nucleotides outside the gene matches: 13. CDR3 sequence: CASSSIGTEKKTDTQYF. CDR3 bases: TGTGCCAGCAGCTCCATCGGGACAGAAAAAAAAACAGATACGCAGTATTTT.

The rearrangement links TRBV2 to TRBJ2-7; a possible D gene is TRBD2 (5 bases). V was clipped by 6 bases and J by 0 bases, with 6 bases between them. This CDR3 is built from 12 residues. Germline loops: CDR1 SNHLY, CDR2 FYNNEI. The CDR3 DNA reads TGTGCCAGCAGGGACTTCTCCTACGAGCAGTACTTC. The encoded protein is CASRDFSYEQYF.

The chain employs TRBV2 and TRBJ2-2; TRBD1 agrees at 11 bases. Germline loops: CDR1 SNHLY, CDR2 FYNNEI. The CDR3 sequence is 15 residues long. Trimming cost V 6 bases and J 6 bases; bases outside gene matches: 6. The CDR3 is CASREGQGESGELFF. CDR3 bases: TGTGCCAGCAGGGAGGGACAGGGGGAGTCCGGGGAGCTGTTTTTT.